The 8 T cell receptor beta chains given below trace back to one sample, sequenced in a study of breast tumors, draining lymph nodes, adjacent tissues. Each CDR3 protein is one row after TCRdb ran MiXCR on the multiplex PCR reads. The table includes approximately 31,000 distinct CDR3 sequences, approximately 57% detected once. The sample consisted of breast tumor tissue. The source of these receptors is a female donor with breast cancer. Some clones in this sample may be carry-over from other donors' samples.

In this sample, this clonotype is medium-sized. The rearrangement uses TRBV4-1 and TRBJ2-5, with TRBD1 as a possible D gene (5 bases). Germline loops: CDR1 MGHRA, CDR2 YSYEKL. With 1 base removed from V and 0 bases from J, the gap between germline ends came to 9 bases. The CDR3 is made up of 15 amino acids. This CDR3 is CASSQGGGHQETQYF. The CDR3 bases are TGCGCCAGCAGCCAAGGGGGCGGACACCAAGAGACCCAGTACTTC.

Turning to this clonotype: Germline and junction disagree at one end, which may indicate a read error. V is TRBV15 and J is TRBJ2-7; no firm D call. The CDR3 length is 13 residues. Germline V CDR1 and CDR2: LNHNV, YYDKDF (reference sequence). In DNA form, the CDR3 reads TGTCCCACCGCCAGTGACGGGCCATACGAGCAGTACTTC. Protein sequence: CPTASDGPYEQYF.

J is TRBJ1-5 and V is TRBV7-2, with 7 bases aligning to TRBD1. CDR3 length: 17 residues. Per the germline V gene, CDR1 is SGHTA and CDR2 is FQGNSA. V lost 5 bases, J lost 2 bases, and 12 bases stayed unmatched. CDR3 nucleotide sequence: TGTGCCAGCAGCCTCTCTACCGGACAGGTGCGCAATCAGCCCCAGCATTTT. Translating it yields CASSLSTGQVRNQPQHF.

This clonotype has a count of ten or more. This chain uses TRBV7-8 with TRBJ1-5; D is perhaps TRBD1 (5 bases). Germline V gives CDR1 SGHVS, CDR2 FQNEAQ. V shed 3 bases and J shed 4 bases, with 10 bases lying between them. The CDR3 length is 14 residues. The CDR3 is CASSFGDSNQPQHF. For the CDR3, the DNA is TGTGCCAGCAGCTTCGGGGACTCGAATCAGCCCCAGCATTTT. Using reference TRBV7-8 and TRBJ1-5 for the parts outside the CDR3, the full variable domain is GAGVSQSPRYKVAKRGQDVALRCDPISGHVSLFWYQQALGQGPEFLTYFQNEAQLDKSGLPSDRFFAERPEGSVSTLKIQRTQQEDSAVYLCASSFGDSNQPQHFGDGTRLSIL.

Turning to this clonotype: One junction end does not reproduce the germline sequence, and a read error may be involved. The chain is built from TRBV5-1 and TRBJ2-7; D tentatively reads TRBD1 or TRBD2 (5 bases each). CDR3 length: 14 residues. Germline V gene data show CDR1 as SGHRS and CDR2 as YFSETQ. The CDR3 region has the DNA TGCGCCGGCAGCTGGGACGGAACAACCTACGAGCAGTACTTT. Amino acids: CAGSWDGTTYEQYF.

This clonotype came up a few times. The rearrangement uses TRBV2 and TRBJ2-7, with D hard to call. The CDR3 extends over 11 amino acids. The V end lost 8 bases, the J end lost 6 bases, and 11 bases lay between the germline ends. Per the germline V gene, CDR1 is SNHLY and CDR2 is FYNNEI. CDR3 amino acids: CASLYGVEQYF. CDR3 nucleotide sequence: TGTGCCAGCCTATACGGCGTCGAGCAGTACTTC.

The chain recombines TRBV20-1 with TRBJ2-4, with 7 bases identical to TRBD2. The J segment lost 2 bases and the V segment lost 2 bases, leaving 6 bases of the junction unmatched. Germline lookup yields CDR1 DFQATT and CDR2 SNEGSKA (reference sequence). CDR3 length: 15 residues. The CDR3 reads CSARSDSGSKNIQYF. The CDR3 coding sequence is TGCAGTGCTAGATCCGATAGCGGGTCCAAAAACATTCAGTACTTC.

About this clonotype itself: A read error may produce the germline difference seen at one junction end. This chain uses TRBV13 with TRBJ1-1; maybe TRBD1 (6 bases). CDR1 is PRHDT, CDR2 FYEKMQ, per germline (reference sequence). This CDR3 has 15 residues. Written as DNA, the CDR3 is TGTGCCAGCAGCCATAGGGGGTCGGCGAACACTGAGGCTTCCTTT. This translates into CASSHRGSANTEASF.